The source of this T cell receptor beta chain is a study of cytomegalovirus exposure and HLA in healthy donors. Worth noting for this clone: As yet, its antigen is unknown.

Vbeta (60) and Jbeta (13) primers were used in the PCR. The repertoire was sequenced with immunoSEQ multiplex PCR; TCRdb's copy has only in-frame clones and lacks some. The profile shows over 150,000 clones, 80% of them singletons. Study-wide results and caveats: Associated with cytomegalovirus, according to the listing, were fewer than 200 TCR beta chains. With further analysis later on, most CMV-associated TCR beta chains appeared HLA-restricted.

V trimming: 4 bases; J trimming: 1 base; junction bases outside the gene matches: 7. Germline values: CDR1 KGHSH, CDR2 LQKENI. CDR3 length: 16 amino acids. The receptor's source is a young man in good health and CMV-seropositive. Sequenced: PBMCs. The chain is built from TRBV18 and TRBJ1-2, with TRBD1 matching 9 bases. The CDR3 sequence is CASSRLSGQGNYGYTF. Here the CDR3 DNA reads TGTGCCAGCTCACGCCTCTCGGGACAGGGTAACTATGGCTACACCTTC.